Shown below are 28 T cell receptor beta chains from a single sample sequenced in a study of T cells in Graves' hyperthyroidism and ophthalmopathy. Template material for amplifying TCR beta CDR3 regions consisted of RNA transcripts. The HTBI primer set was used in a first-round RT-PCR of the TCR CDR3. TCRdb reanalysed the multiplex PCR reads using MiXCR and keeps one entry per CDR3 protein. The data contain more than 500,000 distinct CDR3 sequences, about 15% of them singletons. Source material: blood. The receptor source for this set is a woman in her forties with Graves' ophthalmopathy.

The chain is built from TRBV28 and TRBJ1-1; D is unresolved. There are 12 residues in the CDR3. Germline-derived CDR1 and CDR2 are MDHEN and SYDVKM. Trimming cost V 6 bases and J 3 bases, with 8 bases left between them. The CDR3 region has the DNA TGTGCCAGCAGGTCTAGGTACACTGAAGCTTTCTTT. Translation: CASRSRYTEAFF.

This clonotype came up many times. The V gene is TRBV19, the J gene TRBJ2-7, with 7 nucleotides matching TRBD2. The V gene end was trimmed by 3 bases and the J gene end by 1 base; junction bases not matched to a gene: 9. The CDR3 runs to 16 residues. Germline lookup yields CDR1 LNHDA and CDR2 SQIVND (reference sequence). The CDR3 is CASSIRGDGGSYEQYF. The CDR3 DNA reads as TGTGCCAGTAGTATTCGGGGGGACGGCGGTTCCTACGAGCAGTACTTC.

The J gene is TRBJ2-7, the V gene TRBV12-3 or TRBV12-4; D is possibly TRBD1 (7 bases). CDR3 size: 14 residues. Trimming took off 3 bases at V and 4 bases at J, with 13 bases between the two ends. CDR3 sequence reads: CASSFFRGAYEQYF. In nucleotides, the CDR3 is TGTGCCAGCAGTTTTTTCAGGGGGGCGTACGAGCAGTACTTC.

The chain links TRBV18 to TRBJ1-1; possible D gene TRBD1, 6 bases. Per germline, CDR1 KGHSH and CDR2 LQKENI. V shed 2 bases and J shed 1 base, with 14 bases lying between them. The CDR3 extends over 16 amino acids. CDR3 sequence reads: CASSPSGAEENTEAFF. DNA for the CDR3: TGTGCCAGCTCACCATCGGGGGCAGAAGAGAACACTGAAGCTTTCTTT.

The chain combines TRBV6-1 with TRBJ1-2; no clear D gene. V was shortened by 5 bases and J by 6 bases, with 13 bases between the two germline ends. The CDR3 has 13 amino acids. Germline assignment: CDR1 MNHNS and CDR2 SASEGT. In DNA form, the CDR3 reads TGTGCCAGCAGTCTCAACCCCGGGAATGGCTACACCTTC. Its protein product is CASSLNPGNGYTF.

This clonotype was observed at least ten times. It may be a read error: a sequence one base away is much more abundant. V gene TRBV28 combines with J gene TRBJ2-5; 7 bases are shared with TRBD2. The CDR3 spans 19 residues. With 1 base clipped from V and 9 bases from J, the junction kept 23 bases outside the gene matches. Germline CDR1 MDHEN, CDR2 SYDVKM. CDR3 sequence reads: CASSLSPAGVGANGEAQYF. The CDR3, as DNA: TGTGCCAGCAGTTTATCCCCGGCGGGAGTTGGGGCCAACGGGGAGGCCCAGTACTTC.

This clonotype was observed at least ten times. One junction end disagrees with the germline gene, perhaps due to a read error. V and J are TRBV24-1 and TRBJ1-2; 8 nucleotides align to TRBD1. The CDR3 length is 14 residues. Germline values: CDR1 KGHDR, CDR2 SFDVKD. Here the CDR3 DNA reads TGTGCCACCAGTGACTCGGACAGGGTCGACGGCTGCACCTTC. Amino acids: CATSDSDRVDGCTF.

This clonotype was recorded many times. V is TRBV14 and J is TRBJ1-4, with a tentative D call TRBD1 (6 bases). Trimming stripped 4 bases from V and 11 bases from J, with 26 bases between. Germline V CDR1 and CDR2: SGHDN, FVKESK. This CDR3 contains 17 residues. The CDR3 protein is CASSPLDGRGRVEKLFF. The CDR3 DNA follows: TGTGCCAGCAGCCCGTTAGATGGCAGGGGCCGGGTCGAGAAACTGTTTTTT.

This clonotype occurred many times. The CDR3 coding sequence is TGTGCCAGCAGCGCATCACCGGCCGGCGGGGGGCGGGAGCAGTACTTC. Protein: CASSASPAGGGREQYF. This chain joins TRBV7-9 and TRBJ2-7, with 8 positions matching TRBD2. The CDR3 consists of 16 residues. The V gene's germline CDR1 is SEHNR and CDR2 FQNEAQ (reference sequence). Unmatched junction bases numbered 16, after V lost 5 bases and J lost 7 bases. Together with reference TRBV7-9 and TRBJ2-7, the CDR3 gives the full variable domain: DTGVSQNPRHKITKRGQNVTFRCDPISEHNRLYWYRQTLGQGPEFLTYFQNEAQLEKSRLLSDRFSAERPKGSFSTLEIQRTEQGDSAMYLCASSASPAGGGREQYFGPGTRLTVT.

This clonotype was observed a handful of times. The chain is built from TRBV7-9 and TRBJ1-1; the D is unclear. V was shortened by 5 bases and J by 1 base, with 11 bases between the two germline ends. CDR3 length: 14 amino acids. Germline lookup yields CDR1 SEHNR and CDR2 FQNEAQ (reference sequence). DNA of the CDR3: TGTGCCAGCAGCAGCCTGGCAGGGAACACTGAAGCTTTCTTT. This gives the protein CASSSLAGNTEAFF.

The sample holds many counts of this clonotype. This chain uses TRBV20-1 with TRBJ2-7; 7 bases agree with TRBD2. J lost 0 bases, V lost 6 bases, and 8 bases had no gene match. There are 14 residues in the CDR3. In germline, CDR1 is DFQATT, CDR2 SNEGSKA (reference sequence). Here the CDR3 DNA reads TGCAGTGCGCCTAGCGGCGTTTTCTCCTACGAGCAGTACTTC. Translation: CSAPSGVFSYEQYF.

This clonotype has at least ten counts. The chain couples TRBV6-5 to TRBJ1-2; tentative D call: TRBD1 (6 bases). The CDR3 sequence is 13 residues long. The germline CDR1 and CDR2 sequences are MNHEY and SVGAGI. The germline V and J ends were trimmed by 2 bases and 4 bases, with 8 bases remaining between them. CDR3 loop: CASSYPGAYGYTF. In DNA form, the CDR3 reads TGTGCCAGCAGTTACCCGGGGGCCTATGGCTACACCTTC.

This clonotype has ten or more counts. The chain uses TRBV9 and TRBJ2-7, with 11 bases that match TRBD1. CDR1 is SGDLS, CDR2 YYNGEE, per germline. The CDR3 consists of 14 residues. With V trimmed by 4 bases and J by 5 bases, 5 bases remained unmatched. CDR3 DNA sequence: TGTGCCAGCAGCCCCTGGACAGGGGGCGACGAGCAGTACTTC. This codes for CASSPWTGGDEQYF.

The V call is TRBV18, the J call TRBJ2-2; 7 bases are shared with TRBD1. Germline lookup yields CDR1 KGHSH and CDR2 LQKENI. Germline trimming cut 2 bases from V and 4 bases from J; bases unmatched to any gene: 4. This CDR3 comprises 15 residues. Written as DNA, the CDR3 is TGTGCCAGCTCACCAGCCACAGGGGCCACCGGGGAGCTGTTTTTT. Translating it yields CASSPATGATGELFF.

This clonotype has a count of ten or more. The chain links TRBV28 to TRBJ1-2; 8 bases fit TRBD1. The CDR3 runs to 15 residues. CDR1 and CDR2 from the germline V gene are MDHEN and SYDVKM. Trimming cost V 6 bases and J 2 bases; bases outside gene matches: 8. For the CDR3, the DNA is TGTGCCAGCAGCCCAGGGACAGGCGGGAACTATGGCTACACCTTC. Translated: CASSPGTGGNYGYTF.

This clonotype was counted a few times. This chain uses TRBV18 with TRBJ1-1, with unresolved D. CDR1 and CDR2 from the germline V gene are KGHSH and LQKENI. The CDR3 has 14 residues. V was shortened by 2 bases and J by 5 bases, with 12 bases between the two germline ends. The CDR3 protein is CASSPSGERTEAFF. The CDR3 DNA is TGTGCCAGCTCACCATCCGGGGAGAGGACTGAAGCTTTCTTT.

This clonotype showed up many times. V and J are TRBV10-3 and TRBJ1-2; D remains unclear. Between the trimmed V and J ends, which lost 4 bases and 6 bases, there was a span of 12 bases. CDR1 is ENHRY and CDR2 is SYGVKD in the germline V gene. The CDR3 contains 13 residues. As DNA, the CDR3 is TGTGCCATCAGTGGCCCCTACGGAGATGGCTACACCTTC. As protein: CAISGPYGDGYTF.

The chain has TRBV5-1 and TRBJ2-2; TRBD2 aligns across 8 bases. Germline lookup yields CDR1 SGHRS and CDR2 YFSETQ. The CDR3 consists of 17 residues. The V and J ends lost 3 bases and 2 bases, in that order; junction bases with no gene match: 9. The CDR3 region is CASSWGRTSGNTGELFF. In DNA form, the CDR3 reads TGCGCCAGCAGCTGGGGAAGAACTAGCGGCAACACCGGGGAGCTGTTTTTT.

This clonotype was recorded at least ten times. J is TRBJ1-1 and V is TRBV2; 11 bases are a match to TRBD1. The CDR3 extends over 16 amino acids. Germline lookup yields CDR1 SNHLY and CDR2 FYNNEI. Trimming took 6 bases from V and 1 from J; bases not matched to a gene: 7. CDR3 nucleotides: TGTGCCAGCAGCCAGGAAGGGACAGGGGGGAACACTGAAGCTTTCTTT. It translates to CASSQEGTGGNTEAFF. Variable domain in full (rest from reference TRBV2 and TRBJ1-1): EPEVTQTPSHQVTQMGQEVILRCVPISNHLYFYWYRQILGQKVEFLVSFYNNEISEKSEIFDDQFSVERPDGSNFTLKIRSTKLEDSAMYFCASSQEGTGGNTEAFFGQGTRLTVV.

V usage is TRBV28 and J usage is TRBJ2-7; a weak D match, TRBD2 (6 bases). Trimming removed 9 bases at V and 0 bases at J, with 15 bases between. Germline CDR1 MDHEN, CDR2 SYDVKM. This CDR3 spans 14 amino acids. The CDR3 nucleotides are TGTGCCAGTACCCCCATCGGGAGCTCCTACGAGCAGTACTTC. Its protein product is CASTPIGSSYEQYF.

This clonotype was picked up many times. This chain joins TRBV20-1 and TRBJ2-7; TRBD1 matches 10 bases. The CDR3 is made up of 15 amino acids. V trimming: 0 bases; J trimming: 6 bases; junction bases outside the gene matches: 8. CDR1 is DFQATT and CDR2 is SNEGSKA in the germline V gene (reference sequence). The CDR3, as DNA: TGCAGTGCTAGAGATCTGGGACAGGGGATGAGCGAGCAGTACTTC. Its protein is CSARDLGQGMSEQYF.

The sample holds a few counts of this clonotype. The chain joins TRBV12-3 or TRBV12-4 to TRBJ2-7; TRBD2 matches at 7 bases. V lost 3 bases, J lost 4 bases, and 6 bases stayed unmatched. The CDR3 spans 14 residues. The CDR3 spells CASSFAGEGYEQYF. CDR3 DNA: TGTGCCAGCAGTTTTGCGGGAGAAGGGTACGAGCAGTACTTC.

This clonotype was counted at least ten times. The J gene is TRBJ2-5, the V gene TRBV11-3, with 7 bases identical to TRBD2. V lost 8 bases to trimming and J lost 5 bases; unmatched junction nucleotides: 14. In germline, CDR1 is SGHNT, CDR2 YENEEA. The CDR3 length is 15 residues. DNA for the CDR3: TGTGCCAGCGGACGGGTAGTGGGAGGGTCGGAGACCCAGTACTTC. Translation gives CASGRVVGGSETQYF.

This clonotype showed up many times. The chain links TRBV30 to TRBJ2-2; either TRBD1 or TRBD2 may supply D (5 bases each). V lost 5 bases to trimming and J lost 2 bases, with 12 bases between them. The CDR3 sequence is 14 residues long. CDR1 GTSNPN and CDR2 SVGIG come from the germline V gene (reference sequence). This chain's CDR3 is CAWYGALNTGELFF. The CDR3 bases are TGTGCCTGGTACGGGGCCCTCAACACCGGGGAGCTGTTTTTT.

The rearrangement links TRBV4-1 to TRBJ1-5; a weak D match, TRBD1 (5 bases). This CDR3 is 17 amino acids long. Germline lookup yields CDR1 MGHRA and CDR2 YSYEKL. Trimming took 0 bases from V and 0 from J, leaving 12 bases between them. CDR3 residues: CASSQDMGGYSNQPQHF. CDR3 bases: TGCGCCAGCAGCCAAGATATGGGGGGATATAGCAATCAGCCCCAGCATTTT.

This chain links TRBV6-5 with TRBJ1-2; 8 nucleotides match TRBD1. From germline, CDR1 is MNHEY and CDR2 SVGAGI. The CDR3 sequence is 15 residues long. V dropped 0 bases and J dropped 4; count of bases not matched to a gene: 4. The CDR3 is CASSYSSDRGYGYTF. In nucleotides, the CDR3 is TGTGCCAGCAGTTACTCGAGCGACAGGGGCTATGGCTACACCTTC.

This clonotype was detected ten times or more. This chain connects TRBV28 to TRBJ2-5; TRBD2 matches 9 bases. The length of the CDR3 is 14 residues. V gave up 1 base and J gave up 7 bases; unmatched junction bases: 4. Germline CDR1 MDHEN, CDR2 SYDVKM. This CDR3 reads CASSLLAGDGTQYF. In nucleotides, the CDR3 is TGTGCCAGCAGTTTATTAGCGGGAGATGGGACCCAGTACTTC.

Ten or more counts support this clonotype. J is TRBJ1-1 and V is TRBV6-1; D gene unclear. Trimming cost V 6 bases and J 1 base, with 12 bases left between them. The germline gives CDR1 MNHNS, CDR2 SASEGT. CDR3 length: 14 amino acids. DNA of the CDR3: TGTGCCAGCAGCCAGGAAGCTGCGAACACTGAAGCTTTCTTT. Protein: CASSQEAANTEAFF.